This T cell receptor (beta chain) stems from a study of patients and donors after allogeneic stem cell transplantation. This clonotype was recorded only once. Germline V CDR1 and CDR2: LNHDA, SQIVND (reference sequence). The CDR3 spans 15 residues. With 3 bases removed from V and 4 bases from J, the gap between germline ends came to 15 bases. TCRdb redid the calling of the RT-PCR reads with MiXCR, one entry per CDR3 protein. Among hundreds of thousands of distinct CDR3 sequences, around 15% were seen once, and the ten largest hold less than 8.5%. Sample: blood, either unsorted or a sorted T cell fraction (not recorded which). This chain joins TRBV19 and TRBJ1-2; tentatively, D is TRBD1 (6 bases). The sequence was obtained from a human donor who was either an allogeneic HSCT recipient or a stem cell or donor lymphocyte infusion donor (not recorded which). It is not recorded whose cells these are; they may come from a transplant donor. The CDR3, as DNA: TGTGCCAGTAGTATGGGGGACACCCCTCTCTATGGCTACACCTTC. Translated: CASSMGDTPLYGYTF. Full variable domain (missing parts from reference TRBV19 and TRBJ1-2): DGGITQSPKYLFRKEGQNVTLSCEQNLNHDAMYWYRQDPGQGLRLIYYSQIVNDFQKGDIAEGYSVSREKKESFPLTVTSAQKNPTAFYLCASSMGDTPLYGYTFGSGTRLTVV.